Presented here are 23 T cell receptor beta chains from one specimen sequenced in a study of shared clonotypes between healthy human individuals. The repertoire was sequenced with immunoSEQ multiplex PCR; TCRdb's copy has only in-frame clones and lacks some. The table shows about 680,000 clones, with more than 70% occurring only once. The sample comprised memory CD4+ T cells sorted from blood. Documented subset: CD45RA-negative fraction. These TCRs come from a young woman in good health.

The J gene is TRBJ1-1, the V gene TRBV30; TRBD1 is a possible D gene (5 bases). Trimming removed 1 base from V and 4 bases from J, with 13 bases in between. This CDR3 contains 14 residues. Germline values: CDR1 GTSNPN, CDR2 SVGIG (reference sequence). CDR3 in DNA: TGTGCCTGGAGTGGCAGGGTCGATCTCACTGAAGCTTTCTTT. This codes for CAWSGRVDLTEAFF.

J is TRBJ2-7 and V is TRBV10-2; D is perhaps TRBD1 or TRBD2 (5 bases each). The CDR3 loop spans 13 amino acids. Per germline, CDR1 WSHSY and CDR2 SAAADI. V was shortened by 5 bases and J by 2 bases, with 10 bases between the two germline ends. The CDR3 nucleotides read TGCGCCAGCAGTCCTCGGGGCACCTACGAGCAGTACTTC. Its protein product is CASSPRGTYEQYF.

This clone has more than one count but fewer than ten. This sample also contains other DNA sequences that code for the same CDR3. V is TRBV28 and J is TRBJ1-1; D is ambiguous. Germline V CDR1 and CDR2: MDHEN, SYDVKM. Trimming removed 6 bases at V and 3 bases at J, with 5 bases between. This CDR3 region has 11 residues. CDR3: CASRSYTEAFF. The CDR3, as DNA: TGTGCCAGCAGGAGTTACACTGAAGCTTTCTTT.

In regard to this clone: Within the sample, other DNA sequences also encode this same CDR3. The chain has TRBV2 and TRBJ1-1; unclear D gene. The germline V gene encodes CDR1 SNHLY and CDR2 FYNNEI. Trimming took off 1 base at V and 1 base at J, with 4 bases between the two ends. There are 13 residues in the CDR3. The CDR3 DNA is TGTGCCAGCAGTGAAGAAGGGAACACTGAAGCTTTCTTT. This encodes CASSEEGNTEAFF. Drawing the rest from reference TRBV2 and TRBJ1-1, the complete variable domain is EPEVTQTPSHQVTQMGQEVILRCVPISNHLYFYWYRQILGQKVEFLVSFYNNEISEKSEIFDDQFSVERPDGSNFTLKIRSTKLEDSAMYFCASSEEGNTEAFFGQGTRLTVV.

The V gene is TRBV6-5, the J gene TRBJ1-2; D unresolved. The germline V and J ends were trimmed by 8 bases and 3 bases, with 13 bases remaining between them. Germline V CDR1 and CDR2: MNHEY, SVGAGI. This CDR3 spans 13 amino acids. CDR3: CASAAWVDYGYTF. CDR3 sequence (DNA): TGTGCCAGCGCGGCGTGGGTAGACTATGGCTACACCTTC.

The CDR3 here is CASSFLAGGDGTDTQYF. The CDR3 DNA follows: TGCGCCAGCAGCTTTCTAGCGGGAGGGGATGGCACAGATACGCAGTATTTT. The chain has TRBV5-1 and TRBJ2-3; 12 bases are shared with TRBD2. The length of the CDR3 is 17 residues. With 2 bases clipped from V and 1 base from J, the junction kept 5 bases outside the gene matches. In germline, CDR1 is SGHRS, CDR2 YFSETQ.

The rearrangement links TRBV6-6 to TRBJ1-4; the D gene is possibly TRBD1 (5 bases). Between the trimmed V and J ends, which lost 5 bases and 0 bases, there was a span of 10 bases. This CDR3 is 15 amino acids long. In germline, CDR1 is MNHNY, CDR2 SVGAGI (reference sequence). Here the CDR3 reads CASSTPRATNEKLFF. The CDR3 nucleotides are TGTGCCAGCAGTACTCCCAGGGCAACTAATGAAAAACTGTTTTTT.

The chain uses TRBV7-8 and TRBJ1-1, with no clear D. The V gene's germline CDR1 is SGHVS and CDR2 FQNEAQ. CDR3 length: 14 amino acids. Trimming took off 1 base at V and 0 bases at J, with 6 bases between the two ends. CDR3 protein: CASSLGRMNTEAFF. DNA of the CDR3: TGTGCCAGCAGCTTAGGTCGAATGAACACTGAAGCTTTCTTT.

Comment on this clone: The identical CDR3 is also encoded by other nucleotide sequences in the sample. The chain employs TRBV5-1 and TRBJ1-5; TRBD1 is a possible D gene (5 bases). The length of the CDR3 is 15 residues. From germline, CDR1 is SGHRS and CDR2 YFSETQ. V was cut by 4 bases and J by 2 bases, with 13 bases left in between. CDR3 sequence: CASSAGWGGNQPQHF. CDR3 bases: TGCGCCAGCAGCGCAGGGTGGGGGGGCAATCAGCCCCAGCATTTT.

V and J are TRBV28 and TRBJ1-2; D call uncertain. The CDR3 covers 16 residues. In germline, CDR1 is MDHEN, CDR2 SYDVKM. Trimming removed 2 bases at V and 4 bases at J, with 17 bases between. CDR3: CASSLPKMGSLYGYTF. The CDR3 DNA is TGTGCCAGCAGTTTACCTAAGATGGGCAGCCTCTATGGCTACACCTTC.

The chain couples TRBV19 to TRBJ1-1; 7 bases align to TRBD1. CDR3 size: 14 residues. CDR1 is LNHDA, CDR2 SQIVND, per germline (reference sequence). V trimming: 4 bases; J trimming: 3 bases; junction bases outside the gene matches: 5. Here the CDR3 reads CASSNPGGYTEAFF. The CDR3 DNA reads TGTGCCAGTAGTAATCCAGGGGGGTACACTGAAGCTTTCTTT.

Written as DNA, the CDR3 is TGTGCCAGCAGCTTAGGGACAGACTCTGGAAACACCATATATTTT. This encodes CASSLGTDSGNTIYF. This chain links TRBV13 with TRBJ1-3, with D maybe TRBD1 (5 bases). CDR3 length equals 15 residues. Germline loops: CDR1 PRHDT, CDR2 FYEKMQ (reference sequence). V lost 0 bases and J lost 0, with 6 bases in between.

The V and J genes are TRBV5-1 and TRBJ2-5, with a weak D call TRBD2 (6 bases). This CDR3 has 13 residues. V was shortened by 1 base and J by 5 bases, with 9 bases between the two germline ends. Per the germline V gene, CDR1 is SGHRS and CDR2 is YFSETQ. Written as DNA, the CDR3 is TGCGCCAGCAGCTTGACTAGCTTGGAGACCCAGTACTTC. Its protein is CASSLTSLETQYF. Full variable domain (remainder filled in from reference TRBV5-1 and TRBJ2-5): KAGVTQTPRYLIKTRGQQVTLSCSPISGHRSVSWYQQTPGQGLQFLFEYFSETQRNKGNFPGRFSGRQFSNSRSEMNVSTLELGDSALYLCASSLTSLETQYFGPGTRLLVL.

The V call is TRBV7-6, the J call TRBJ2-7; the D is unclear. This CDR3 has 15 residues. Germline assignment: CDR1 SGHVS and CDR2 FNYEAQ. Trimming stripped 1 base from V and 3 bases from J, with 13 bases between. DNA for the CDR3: TGTGCCAGCAGCTTAGATCCGGATACGTTCTACGAGCAGTACTTC. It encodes CASSLDPDTFYEQYF.

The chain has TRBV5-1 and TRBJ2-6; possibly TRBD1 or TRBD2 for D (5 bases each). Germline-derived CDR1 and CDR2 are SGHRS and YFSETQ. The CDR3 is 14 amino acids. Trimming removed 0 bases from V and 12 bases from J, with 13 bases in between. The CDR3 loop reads CASSLEAGTLVLTF. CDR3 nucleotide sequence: TGCGCCAGCAGCTTGGAGGCAGGGACCCTCGTCCTGACTTTC. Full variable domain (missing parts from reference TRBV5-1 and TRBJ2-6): KAGVTQTPRYLIKTRGQQVTLSCSPISGHRSVSWYQQTPGQGLQFLFEYFSETQRNKGNFPGRFSGRQFSNSRSEMNVSTLELGDSALYLCASSLEAGTLVLTFGAGSRLTVL.

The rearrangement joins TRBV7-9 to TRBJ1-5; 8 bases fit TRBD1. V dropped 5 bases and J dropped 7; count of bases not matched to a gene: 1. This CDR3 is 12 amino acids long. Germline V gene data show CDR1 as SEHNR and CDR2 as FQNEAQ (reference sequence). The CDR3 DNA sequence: TGTGCCAGCAGCAACAGGGGGCAGCCCCAGCATTTT. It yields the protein CASSNRGQPQHF.

CDR3 DNA sequence: TGTGCCAGCAGTCCCCGGAGAGGGGCCAACGTCCTGACTTTC. Its protein product is CASSPRRGANVLTF. The chain employs TRBV28 and TRBJ2-6; D not resolved. This CDR3 is 14 amino acids long. V lost 5 bases and J 4 bases, leaving 9 bases between the germline ends. The V gene's germline CDR1 is MDHEN and CDR2 SYDVKM.

CDR3 sequence reads: CASSSTGGAEFF. In nucleotides, the CDR3 is TGTGCCAGCAGCTCTACGGGAGGGGCGGAGTTCTTC. The chain is built from TRBV7-9 and TRBJ2-1; 8 bases are shared with TRBD2. The germline gives CDR1 SEHNR, CDR2 FQNEAQ (reference sequence). There are 12 residues in the CDR3. Germline trimming cut 4 bases from V and 14 bases from J; bases unmatched to any gene: 7.

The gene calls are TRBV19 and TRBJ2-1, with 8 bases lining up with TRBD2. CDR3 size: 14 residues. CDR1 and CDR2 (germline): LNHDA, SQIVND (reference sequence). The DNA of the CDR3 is TGTGCTAGCACGACTAGCGTTACGGGGATTGAGCAGTTCTTC. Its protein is CASTTSVTGIEQFF.

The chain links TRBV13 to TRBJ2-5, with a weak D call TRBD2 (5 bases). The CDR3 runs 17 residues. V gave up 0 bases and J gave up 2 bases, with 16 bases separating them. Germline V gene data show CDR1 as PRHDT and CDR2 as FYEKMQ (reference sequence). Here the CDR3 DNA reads TGTGCCAGCAGCTTAGGTGGAGCGGCAGCAGTTCAAGAGACCCAGTACTTC. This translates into CASSLGGAAAVQETQYF.

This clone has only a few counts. CDR3 region: CAWSDGRGSNEQYF. CDR3 in DNA: TGTGCCTGGAGTGATGGACGGGGTTCCAACGAGCAGTACTTC. J is TRBJ2-7 and V is TRBV30, with D possibly matching TRBD2 (5 bases). The V gene's germline CDR1 is GTSNPN and CDR2 SVGIG (reference sequence). V lost 1 base and J lost 5, with 15 bases in between. This CDR3 region has 14 residues.

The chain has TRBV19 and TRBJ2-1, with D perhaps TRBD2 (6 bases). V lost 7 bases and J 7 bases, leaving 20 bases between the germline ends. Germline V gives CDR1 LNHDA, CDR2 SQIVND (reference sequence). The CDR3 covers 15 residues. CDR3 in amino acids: CASNGWRGGRNEQFF. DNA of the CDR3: TGTGCCAGTAACGGTTGGCGGGGAGGTAGGAATGAGCAGTTCTTC.

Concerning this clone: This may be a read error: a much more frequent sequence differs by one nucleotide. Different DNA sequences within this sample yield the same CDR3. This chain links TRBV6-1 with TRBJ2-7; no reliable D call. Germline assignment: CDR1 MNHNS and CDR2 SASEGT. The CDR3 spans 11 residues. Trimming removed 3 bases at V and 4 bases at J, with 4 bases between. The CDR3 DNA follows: TGTGCCAGCAGTGACTTTTACGAGCAGTACTTC. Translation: CASSDFYEQYF.